These 30 T cell receptor beta chains were sequenced from one sample in a study of T cell repertoires in cytomegalovirus infection. One entry per CDR3 protein results from TCRdb running MiXCR on the reads. The sample includes around 270,000 distinct CDR3 sequences, roughly 9% of them seen just once. Sequenced: PBMCs. The receptors were gathered from a human donor in good health (CMV status not recorded). Some clones in this sample may be carry-over from other donors' samples.

This clonotype has a count of ten or more. The V and J genes are TRBV7-2 and TRBJ2-3; 11 bases are shared with TRBD2. J lost 3 bases, V lost 2 bases, and 4 bases had no gene match. Germline CDR1 is SGHTA and CDR2 is FQGNSA. CDR3 size: 16 residues. For the CDR3, the DNA is TGTGCCAGCAGCTTACGGGCTAGCGGGAGGACAGATACGCAGTATTTT. Residues: CASSLRASGRTDTQYF.

This clonotype has ten or more counts. The chain is built from TRBV7-2 and TRBJ1-1, with 8 bases that match TRBD1. The CDR3 is made up of 12 amino acids. Trimming took 5 bases from V and 10 from J; bases not matched to a gene: 6. Germline V gene sequence: CDR1 SGHTA, CDR2 FQGNSA. This CDR3 is CASSRTGYTAFF. The CDR3 DNA follows: TGTGCCAGCAGCCGGACAGGGTATACAGCTTTCTTT.

This chain connects TRBV7-2 to TRBJ1-4, with 7 nucleotides matching TRBD1. Germline lookup yields CDR1 SGHTA and CDR2 FQGNSA. V trimming: 5 bases; J trimming: 8 bases; junction bases outside the gene matches: 11. The CDR3 spans 15 residues. CDR3 nucleotide sequence: TGTGCCAGCAGCACCCAGACAGGGATTAGCGAAAAACTGTTTTTT. Translation: CASSTQTGISEKLFF.

Many counts were recorded for this clonotype. V and J are TRBV12-3 or TRBV12-4 and TRBJ2-2; 10 bases fit TRBD1. With V trimmed by 6 bases and J by 0 bases, 4 bases remained unmatched. The CDR3 totals 16 residues. The CDR3: CASSHGQGANTGELFF. In DNA, the CDR3 is TGTGCCAGCAGCCACGGACAGGGGGCGAACACCGGGGAGCTGTTTTTT.

This clonotype was found a few times. The chain uses TRBV4-2 and TRBJ2-5; TRBD2 agrees at 12 bases. The V segment lost 5 bases and the J segment 1 base; nucleotides outside the gene matches: 14. This CDR3 has 19 residues. Germline CDR1 LGHNA, CDR2 YNFKEQ. The CDR3 nucleotides read TGTGCCAGCAGCTCCCGACTAGCGGGGGCCCCGGGCCCCCAAGAGACCCAGTACTTC. It translates to CASSSRLAGAPGPQETQYF.

This clonotype was seen only a few times. The rearrangement uses TRBV3-1 and TRBJ2-7, with a weak D call TRBD1 (6 bases). Trimming shortened V by 3 bases and J by 2 bases, and 11 bases separated the two germline ends. This CDR3 is built from 14 residues. The germline V gene has CDR1 LGHDT and CDR2 YNNKEL (reference sequence). The CDR3 is CASSQSGQTYEQYF. In DNA, the CDR3 is TGTGCCAGCAGCCAGAGTGGACAGACCTACGAGCAGTACTTC.

This clonotype has a count of ten or more. The chain combines TRBV2 with TRBJ1-1; 7 bases are shared with TRBD1. Germline CDR1 is SNHLY and CDR2 is FYNNEI. The CDR3 is 13 residues long. After removal of 7 bases from V and 1 base from J, the junction contained 3 bases not matched to a gene. The CDR3 nucleotides are TGTGCCAGCATGGGACAGCCGAACACTGAAGCTTTCTTT. As protein: CASMGQPNTEAFF. The full variable domain, its missing parts supplied by reference TRBV2 and TRBJ1-1, is EPEVTQTPSHQVTQMGQEVILRCVPISNHLYFYWYRQILGQKVEFLVSFYNNEISEKSEIFDDQFSVERPDGSNFTLKIRSTKLEDSAMYFCASMGQPNTEAFFGQGTRLTVV.

This clonotype occurred many times. J is TRBJ1-2 and V is TRBV11-2; D remains ambiguous. Germline assignment: CDR1 SGHAT and CDR2 FQNNGV. The CDR3 spans 13 residues. Deletions cut 1 base from V and 8 bases from J, with 11 bases between. This CDR3 is CASSLGGDGGYTF. DNA for the CDR3: TGTGCCAGCAGCTTAGGGGGAGATGGAGGCTACACCTTC. The entire variable domain, with the rest obtained from reference TRBV11-2 and TRBJ1-2, is as follows: EAGVAQSPRYKIIEKRQSVAFWCNPISGHATLYWYQQILGQGPKLLIQFQNNGVVDDSQLPKDRFSAERLKGVDSTLKIQPAKLEDSAVYLCASSLGGDGGYTFGSGTRLTVV.

The V gene is TRBV7-9, the J gene TRBJ1-1, with a tentative D call TRBD1 (5 bases). The CDR3 extends over 12 amino acids. The ends were cut back, 8 bases at V and 2 bases at J, with 9 bases in the middle. CDR1 and CDR2 from the germline V gene are SEHNR and FQNEAQ (reference sequence). The CDR3 spells CASSTANTEAFF. CDR3 bases: TGTGCCAGCTCGACAGCAAACACTGAAGCTTTCTTT.

This clonotype was detected many times. The rearrangement uses TRBV7-2 and TRBJ2-1; D not resolved. Trimming cost V 1 base and J 10 bases, with 11 bases left between them. The CDR3 is 13 residues long. Germline V gene sequence: CDR1 SGHTA, CDR2 FQGNSA. The CDR3: CASSLEWQWEQFF. The CDR3 DNA sequence: TGTGCCAGCAGCTTAGAGTGGCAGTGGGAGCAGTTCTTC.

The chain has TRBV5-1 and TRBJ1-2, with D possibly matching TRBD1 (6 bases). The germline V gene has CDR1 SGHRS and CDR2 YFSETQ. V lost 1 base and J 6 bases, leaving 16 bases between the germline ends. CDR3 length: 15 residues. As DNA, the CDR3 is TGCGCCAGCAGCTTGAGGCAGGGGATTGGAAATGGCTACACCTTC. Encoded protein: CASSLRQGIGNGYTF.

The sample holds many counts of this clonotype. The chain uses TRBV5-4 and TRBJ1-1, with TRBD1 identical over 11 bases. V was pared by 4 bases and J by 1 base, with 15 bases of the junction left unmatched. The CDR3 is 19 amino acids. Germline V gene sequence: CDR1 SGHNT, CDR2 YYREEE (reference sequence). This chain's CDR3 is CASSQPRGTGGSSNTEAFF. CDR3 sequence (DNA): TGTGCCAGCAGCCAGCCCCGGGGGACAGGGGGGAGTTCGAACACTGAAGCTTTCTTT.

This clonotype was counted ten times or more. The rearrangement uses TRBV7-8 and TRBJ1-3; D ambiguous. V was clipped by 10 bases and J by 8 bases, with 18 bases between them. The CDR3 has 13 amino acids. Looked up from germline, CDR1 is SGHVS and CDR2 is FQNEAQ. The CDR3: CATRQTVGDTIYF. CDR3 DNA: TGTGCCACACGTCAGACGGTCGGAGACACCATATATTTT.

At least ten counts were recorded for this clonotype. The chain links TRBV5-1 to TRBJ1-6; D call uncertain. The CDR3 sequence is 17 residues long. V lost 0 bases and J lost 7, with 17 bases in between. Germline V gene data show CDR1 as SGHRS and CDR2 as YFSETQ. CDR3 DNA sequence: TGCGCCAGCAGCTTGGTCAAACGGACGGAACAAAATTCACCCCTCCACTTT. This gives the protein CASSLVKRTEQNSPLHF.

The J gene is TRBJ1-2, the V gene TRBV14; tentatively, D is TRBD1 (5 bases). The CDR3 totals 14 residues. Germline lookup yields CDR1 SGHDN and CDR2 FVKESK. Trimming removed 0 bases from V and 8 bases from J, with 13 bases in between. This chain's CDR3 is CASSQDMRGGGYTF. The CDR3 DNA is TGTGCCAGCAGCCAAGATATGAGGGGAGGAGGCTACACCTTC.

The chain couples TRBV3-1 to TRBJ2-7, with 8 bases that match TRBD2. V lost 4 bases to trimming and J lost 4 bases; unmatched junction nucleotides: 6. CDR3 size: 14 residues. Germline-derived CDR1 and CDR2 are LGHDT and YNNKEL (reference sequence). CDR3 protein: CASSRFGGGYEQYF. DNA of the CDR3: TGTGCCAGCAGCCGTTTCGGGGGGGGGTACGAGCAGTACTTC.

This clonotype was picked up many times. CDR3 region: CASSQSGTASNQPQHF. CDR3 nucleotides: TGCGCCAGCAGTCAATCAGGGACAGCGAGCAATCAGCCCCAGCATTTT. V is TRBV23-1 and J is TRBJ1-5; 7 bases are shared with TRBD1. TRBV23-1 falls under the ORF class, with uncertain function. The CDR3 spans 16 residues. After removal of 0 bases from V and 1 base from J, the junction contained 3 bases not matched to a gene.

The genes are TRBV30 and TRBJ2-3, with 9 bases lining up with TRBD2. CDR3 length: 16 amino acids. J was trimmed by 1 base and V by 3 bases; bases with no gene match: 8. Germline V CDR1 and CDR2: GTSNPN, SVGIG (reference sequence). The CDR3 DNA follows: TGTGCCTGGAGCCCCGGGACTAGCAAAGGCACAGATACGCAGTATTTT. Translation gives CAWSPGTSKGTDTQYF.

This clonotype was seen ten or more times. CDR3: CASSLTRVQTHSPLHF. The CDR3 coding sequence is TGTGCCAGCAGTTTGACCCGTGTACAGACCCATTCACCCCTCCACTTT. V and J are TRBV27 and TRBJ1-6; D gene ambiguous. V was shortened by 3 bases and J by 8 bases, with 17 bases between the two germline ends. CDR3 size: 16 residues. Germline V gene sequence: CDR1 MNHEY, CDR2 SMNVEV (reference sequence).

There are many counts of this clonotype. V usage is TRBV5-6 and J usage is TRBJ1-1; D possibly corresponds to TRBD1 (5 bases). Deletions cut 0 bases from V and 2 bases from J, with 11 bases between. CDR1 and CDR2 (germline): SGHDT, YYEEEE. This CDR3 region has 15 residues. The CDR3 bases are TGTGCCAGCAGCTTGGGACCGGGGACCAACACTGAAGCTTTCTTT. Amino acid sequence: CASSLGPGTNTEAFF.

The table lists this clonotype with many counts. The chain combines TRBV7-2 with TRBJ2-7, with D possibly being TRBD1 or TRBD2 (5 bases each). Germline V gives CDR1 SGHTA, CDR2 FQGNSA. There are 18 residues in the CDR3. The V end lost 1 base, the J end lost 3 bases, and 22 bases lay between the germline ends. This chain's CDR3 is CASSLGGGWGSWVYEQYF. CDR3 in DNA: TGTGCCAGCAGCTTAGGAGGAGGTTGGGGGTCTTGGGTCTACGAGCAGTACTTC.

The chain is built from TRBV5-1 and TRBJ2-2; 7 positions agree with TRBD1. This CDR3 has 16 residues. Germline V gene sequence: CDR1 SGHRS, CDR2 YFSETQ. Losses at the gene ends were 1 base for V and 1 base for J; bases not matched to a gene: 4. The CDR3 here is CASSLLRGLNTGELFF. The CDR3 DNA reads as TGCGCCAGCAGCTTGCTAAGGGGGCTGAACACCGGGGAGCTGTTTTTT.

There are many counts of this clonotype. This rearrangement joins TRBV11-2 to TRBJ1-6; 9 bases align to TRBD1. The CDR3 has 15 amino acids. Germline CDR1 and CDR2: SGHAT and FQNNGV. J gave up 5 bases and V 5 bases, and 4 bases lay outside the gene matches. CDR3 residues: CASSTRQGDNSPLHF. The CDR3 nucleotides are TGTGCCAGCAGCACAAGACAGGGGGATAATTCACCCCTCCACTTT.

This clonotype appeared many times. V and J are TRBV7-2 and TRBJ2-7; 7 bases are shared with TRBD1. J gave up 1 base and V 1 base, and 10 bases lay outside the gene matches. The CDR3 runs to 17 residues. CDR1 SGHTA and CDR2 FQGNSA come from the germline V gene. This CDR3 reads CASSLGGQTLRSYEQYF. DNA for the CDR3: TGTGCCAGCAGCTTAGGGGGACAGACGCTACGTTCCTACGAGCAGTACTTC. Full variable domain (missing parts from reference TRBV7-2 and TRBJ2-7): GAGVSQSPSNKVTEKGKDVELRCDPISGHTALYWYRQSLGQGLEFLIYFQGNSAPDKSGLPSDRFSAERTGGSVSTLTIQRTQQEDSAVYLCASSLGGQTLRSYEQYFGPGTRLTVT.

A word on this clonotype: Given a much more abundant clone one base away, this may be a read error. The chain combines TRBV5-8 with TRBJ1-3; D perhaps matches TRBD1 (6 bases). The CDR3 has 15 amino acids. V shed 0 bases and J shed 0 bases, with 7 bases lying between them. The germline CDR1 and CDR2 sequences are SGHTS and YDEGEE. Written as DNA, the CDR3 is TGTGCCAGCAGCTTGGGGACAGACTCTGGAAACACCATATATTTT. Translating gives CASSLGTDSGNTIYF.

This clonotype was counted a few times. This rearrangement joins TRBV18 to TRBJ1-1, with unresolved D. Germline values: CDR1 KGHSH, CDR2 LQKENI. The CDR3 runs 15 residues. V was trimmed by 3 bases and J by 3 bases, leaving 14 bases between them. DNA for the CDR3: TGTGCCAGCTCACCGATGGCGGCCCAGGACACTGAAGCTTTCTTT. Translating it yields CASSPMAAQDTEAFF.

This clonotype occurred many times. The rearrangement links TRBV7-2 to TRBJ1-2; D not certain. V was shortened by 1 base and J by 8 bases, with 14 bases between the two germline ends. The germline gives CDR1 SGHTA, CDR2 FQGNSA. There are 14 residues in the CDR3. The CDR3: CASSLEMNGRGYTF. In DNA, the CDR3 is TGTGCCAGCAGCTTAGAGATGAATGGGCGAGGCTACACCTTC.

This clonotype was counted many times. This rearrangement joins TRBV7-9 to TRBJ2-5, with 7 bases lining up with TRBD1. The CDR3 runs to 14 residues. Germline V lookup: CDR1 SEHNR, CDR2 FQNEAQ (reference sequence). As DNA, the CDR3 is TGTGGCTGTGGGCGACAGGGCTCAGGGGAGACCCAGTACTTC. Encoded protein: CGCGRQGSGETQYF.

This clonotype has ten or more counts. The chain has TRBV5-1 and TRBJ2-7; TRBD1 might be the D (6 bases). Looked up from germline, CDR1 is SGHRS and CDR2 is YFSETQ. V gave up 1 base and J gave up 0 bases, with 8 bases separating them. This CDR3 is 14 amino acids long. The CDR3 region is CASSLLDSSYEQYF. DNA for the CDR3: TGCGCCAGCAGCTTGTTGGACAGCTCCTACGAGCAGTACTTC.

This clonotype showed up many times. J is TRBJ2-1 and V is TRBV7-2; no clear D gene. The CDR3 sequence is 14 residues long. Germline V gives CDR1 SGHTA, CDR2 FQGNSA. The V gene lost 5 bases and the J gene lost 5 bases, with 13 bases spanning the gap. CDR3 bases: TGTGCCAGCAGCCCATGGCCTGGCCACAATGAGCAGTTCTTC. Translating it yields CASSPWPGHNEQFF. The full variable domain, its missing parts supplied by reference TRBV7-2 and TRBJ2-1, is GAGVSQSPSNKVTEKGKDVELRCDPISGHTALYWYRQSLGQGLEFLIYFQGNSAPDKSGLPSDRFSAERTGGSVSTLTIQRTQQEDSAVYLCASSPWPGHNEQFFGPGTRLTVL.